Shown below are 24 T cell receptor beta chains from a single sample sequenced in a study of T-cell reconstitution after alpha-beta-depleted transplantation in children. Unique molecular identifiers were built into the TCRbeta library. TCRdb reanalysed the PCR reads using MiXCR and keeps one entry per CDR3 protein. The top ten clones hold roughly 29% of a sample with about 420,000 distinct CDR3 sequences, about 17% of them seen once. Material: PBMCs, mostly from graft donor cells, obtained 360 days after TCRalphabeta/CD19-depleted stem cell transplant. The receptors derive from a boy younger than two who had a stem cell transplant for Wiskott-Aldrich syndrome, so the T cells may come from the graft donor.

This clonotype was counted only a few times. The genes are TRBV24-1 and TRBJ2-1; D remains unclear. The germline V gene has CDR1 KGHDR and CDR2 SFDVKD. V was cut by 7 bases and J by 10 bases, with 10 bases left in between. The CDR3 runs 11 residues. The CDR3, as DNA: TGTGCCACCAGCCGGGCCAGCGAGCAGTTCTTC. It codes for CATSRASEQFF.

The V and J genes are TRBV20-1 and TRBJ2-7, with D perhaps TRBD2 (5 bases). Trimming left V 1 base short and J 5 bases short, with 18 bases between. From germline, CDR1 is DFQATT and CDR2 SNEGSKA (reference sequence). The CDR3 runs to 15 residues. The CDR3, as DNA: TGCAGTGCTAGAGGGTGGCGGGCAAGCATCCACGAGCAGTACTTC. It encodes CSARGWRASIHEQYF.

The chain employs TRBV4-2 and TRBJ1-1; 7 nucleotides match TRBD1. The CDR3 is 14 amino acids. In germline, CDR1 is LGHNA, CDR2 YNFKEQ. Trimming removed 4 bases from V and 5 bases from J; junction bases left unmatched: 7. CDR3 in amino acids: CASSPRQGWTEAFF. The DNA of the CDR3 is TGTGCCAGCAGCCCCCGACAGGGTTGGACTGAAGCTTTCTTT.

The chain uses TRBV12-3 or TRBV12-4 and TRBJ2-2; 9 nucleotides line up with TRBD2. V lost 6 bases, J lost 4 bases, and 12 bases stayed unmatched. The CDR3 extends over 17 amino acids. CDR3 region: CASSPAGLARGTGELFF. The DNA for the CDR3 is TGTGCCAGCAGCCCCGCTGGACTAGCGAGAGGCACCGGGGAGCTGTTTTTT.

This clonotype was recorded a few times. This chain links TRBV5-6 with TRBJ2-2, with 12 bases fitting TRBD2. The CDR3 sequence is 17 residues long. V trimming: 5 bases; J trimming: 5 bases; junction bases outside the gene matches: 10. From germline, CDR1 is SGHDT and CDR2 YYEEEE. CDR3 bases: TGTGCCAGCAGTAGGACGACTAGCGGGAGAGGTACCGGGGAGCTGTTTTTT. This gives the protein CASSRTTSGRGTGELFF.

Only a few counts were recorded for this clonotype. This chain links TRBV3-1 with TRBJ2-7, with 7 bases identical to TRBD2. The trim removed 5 bases at V and 2 bases at J, leaving 3 bases unmatched. CDR1 and CDR2 from the germline V gene are LGHDT and YNNKEL (reference sequence). The CDR3 sequence is 13 residues long. The CDR3 nucleotides read TGTGCCAGCAGCTGGGGAGGGGCCTACGAGCAGTACTTC. Encoded protein: CASSWGGAYEQYF.

This clonotype appeared a few times. The rearrangement links TRBV20-1 to TRBJ2-3; 8 bases map to TRBD2. CDR1 and CDR2 (germline): DFQATT, SNEGSKA (reference sequence). The CDR3 is made up of 18 amino acids. The trim removed 6 bases at V and 11 bases at J, leaving 28 bases unmatched. CDR3 nucleotide sequence: TGCAGTGCCCCGGATCCCCTCGGGAGGGCCCCTTTCCTATACGGGCAGTATTTT. Its protein product is CSAPDPLGRAPFLYGQYF.

The chain uses TRBV28 and TRBJ2-7, with TRBD1 as a possible D gene (5 bases). This CDR3 has 15 amino acids. The V gene lost 6 bases and the J gene lost 4 bases, with 19 bases spanning the gap. Germline V gene lookup returns CDR1 MDHEN and CDR2 SYDVKM. CDR3 nucleotides: TGTGCCAGCAGCCCCTGGACAAGAAGGGGTTACGAGCAGTACTTC. Residues: CASSPWTRRGYEQYF. The full variable domain, completed using reference TRBV28 and TRBJ2-7, is DVKVTQSSRYLVKRTGEKVFLECVQDMDHENMFWYRQDPGLGLRLIYFSYDVKMKEKGDIPEGYSVSREKKERFSLILESASTNQTSMYLCASSPWTRRGYEQYFGPGTRLTVT.

The chain couples TRBV6-2 or TRBV6-3 to TRBJ2-3; D unresolved. The CDR3 length is 12 residues. Germline CDR1 is MNHEY and CDR2 is SVGEGT. With 3 bases removed from V and 6 bases from J, the gap between germline ends came to 7 bases. The CDR3 DNA follows: TGTGCCAGCAGTTATCGGTGGGATACGCAGTATTTT. Its protein product is CASSYRWDTQYF.

For this clonotype: The junction does not match germline at one end; this may be a read error. The chain uses TRBV12-3 or TRBV12-4 and TRBJ2-1; D not certain. The CDR3 has 13 amino acids. CDR3 amino acids: CASSLPNSLGFIF. The CDR3 coding sequence is TGTGCCAGCAGTTTACCGAACAGCTTGGGGTTCATCTTC.

The sample holds a few counts of this clonotype. V is TRBV10-3 and J is TRBJ2-1, with 10 bases aligning to TRBD2. The CDR3 consists of 14 residues. With 6 bases clipped from V and 9 bases from J, the junction kept 8 bases outside the gene matches. Germline lookup yields CDR1 ENHRY and CDR2 SYGVKD. Written as DNA, the CDR3 is TGTGCCATCAGGGCTAGCGGGAGATTGGGTGAGCAGTTCTTC. Translating it yields CAIRASGRLGEQFF.

The J gene is TRBJ2-7, the V gene TRBV6-1, with TRBD1 as a possible D gene (5 bases). Germline CDR1 is MNHNS and CDR2 is SASEGT. This CDR3 region has 14 residues. Trimming left V 3 bases short and J 4 bases short, with 13 bases between. The CDR3 nucleotides are TGTGCCAGCAGTGATGGACAAGAACTATACGAGCAGTACTTC. As protein: CASSDGQELYEQYF.

The chain recombines TRBV5-5 with TRBJ2-1; D ambiguous. Trimming stripped 5 bases from V and 0 bases from J, with 9 bases between. The CDR3 runs 14 residues. From germline, CDR1 is SGHKS and CDR2 YYEKEE (reference sequence). For the CDR3, the DNA is TGTGCCAGCAGTCTCCCGAACTCCTACAATGAGCAGTTCTTC. Amino acids: CASSLPNSYNEQFF.

The rearrangement uses TRBV20-1 and TRBJ2-1; 8 positions match TRBD2. Germline V CDR1 and CDR2: DFQATT, SNEGSKA (reference sequence). The CDR3 loop spans 17 amino acids. With V trimmed by 2 bases and J by 2 bases, 11 bases remained unmatched. CDR3 region: CSARSANSGNPYNEQFF. In DNA form, the CDR3 reads TGCAGTGCTAGATCCGCGAATAGCGGGAACCCCTACAATGAGCAGTTCTTC.

The chain links TRBV20-1 to TRBJ2-5, with TRBD1 matching 10 bases. This CDR3 has 18 amino acids. Trimming removed 2 bases from V and 4 bases from J; junction bases left unmatched: 16. Germline assignment: CDR1 DFQATT and CDR2 SNEGSKA (reference sequence). Written as DNA, the CDR3 is TGCAGTGCTAGACATCTTCCCGGACAGGGGGGCGCGGGAGAGACCCAGTACTTC. Residues: CSARHLPGQGGAGETQYF.

This chain connects TRBV27 to TRBJ1-6, with TRBD1 identical over 9 bases. The CDR3 totals 15 residues. CDR1 and CDR2 from the germline V gene are MNHEY and SMNVEV (reference sequence). J was trimmed by 2 bases and V by 5 bases; bases with no gene match: 1. The CDR3 loop is CASSRQGAYNSPLHF. The CDR3 DNA is TGTGCCAGCAGTCGACAGGGGGCCTATAATTCACCCCTCCACTTT.

The rearrangement joins TRBV29-1 to TRBJ2-3; TRBD2 aligns across 11 bases. The CDR3 has 14 residues. The V and J ends lost 4 bases and 6 bases, in that order; junction bases with no gene match: 6. Germline V gene sequence: CDR1 SQVTM, CDR2 ANQGSEA. The CDR3 spells CSVVSGGAEDTQYF. CDR3 coding DNA: TGCAGCGTTGTTAGCGGGGGGGCCGAGGATACGCAGTATTTT.

This clonotype was seen a few times. This chain connects TRBV20-1 to TRBJ1-3; a weak D match, TRBD1 (6 bases). There are 12 residues in the CDR3. V lost 5 bases and J lost 5, with 10 bases in between. Germline lookup yields CDR1 DFQATT and CDR2 SNEGSKA (reference sequence). The CDR3 nucleotides read TGCAGTGCTTCAGGGGAAAGAAACACCATATATTTT. It translates to CSASGERNTIYF.

The chain combines TRBV12-3 or TRBV12-4 with TRBJ1-2; D gene unclear. V lost 3 bases and J lost 0, with 5 bases in between. This CDR3 has 13 residues. The CDR3 nucleotides are TGTGCCAGCAGTTTCACAGCTAACTATGGCTACACCTTC. Its protein is CASSFTANYGYTF.

The chain is built from TRBV12-3 or TRBV12-4 and TRBJ2-1; 11 positions match TRBD2. The CDR3 consists of 17 residues. V trimming: 3 bases; J trimming: 6 bases; junction bases outside the gene matches: 10. CDR3 amino acids: CASSFPLLAGEGNEQFF. The CDR3, as DNA: TGTGCCAGCAGTTTTCCCTTACTAGCGGGAGAGGGCAATGAGCAGTTCTTC.

The chain employs TRBV5-1 and TRBJ1-2, with 8 bases that match TRBD1. This CDR3 contains 13 residues. Looked up from germline, CDR1 is SGHRS and CDR2 is YFSETQ. The V segment lost 3 bases and the J segment 7 bases; nucleotides outside the gene matches: 5. CDR3 protein: CASSSGQGTGYTF. The CDR3 coding sequence is TGCGCCAGCAGCTCTGGACAGGGAACTGGCTACACCTTC.

This clonotype was seen only a few times. This chain links TRBV5-1 with TRBJ1-5; D is unresolved. V lost 0 bases, J lost 3 bases, and 10 bases lay in between. The CDR3 is 15 amino acids. CDR1 and CDR2 from the germline V gene are SGHRS and YFSETQ. The CDR3 DNA follows: TGCGCCAGCAGCTTGGGTCAAACCACCAATCAGCCCCAGCATTTT. Translated: CASSLGQTTNQPQHF.

This clonotype was observed a few times. The rearrangement links TRBV24-1 to TRBJ2-5; D is uncertain. From germline, CDR1 is KGHDR and CDR2 SFDVKD. This CDR3 has 15 residues. Trimming took 4 bases from V and 2 from J, leaving 13 bases between them. CDR3: CATSEAAGPQETQYF. The CDR3 DNA reads as TGTGCCACCAGTGAGGCTGCCGGGCCACAAGAGACCCAGTACTTC.

Many counts were recorded for this clonotype. This sequence joins TRBV24-1 and TRBJ2-3, with TRBD1 matching over 9 bases. J was trimmed by 7 bases and V by 6 bases; bases with no gene match: 10. The CDR3 spans 15 residues. Germline V gene sequence: CDR1 KGHDR, CDR2 SFDVKD. The CDR3 DNA reads as TGTGCCACCAGTAATTCCGGGACAGGGTTAAATACGCAGTATTTT. Protein sequence: CATSNSGTGLNTQYF.